This TCR beta chain was observed in a study of cytomegalovirus exposure and HLA in healthy donors. General observations from the study: Donors were assumed by presence/absence analyses to have roughly uniform sequencing depth.

V was cut by 5 bases and J by 5 bases, with 10 bases left in between. The CDR3 spans 13 residues. Germline assignment: CDR1 LNHDA and CDR2 SQIVND (reference sequence). When sampled, the donors appeared nominally healthy, though they likely had unrecorded immune exposures. On this clone itself: Its matching antigen is unknown.

Use of 60 Vbeta and 13 Jbeta primers characterized the PCR. Some clones are missing from TCRdb's copy, which holds only in-frame ones; the method was immunoSEQ multiplex PCR. The data show more than 100,000 clones, under 85% seen once. This receptor was taken from a woman between 50 and 59 years old in good health and CMV-seropositive. The V call is TRBV19, the J call TRBJ1-5; D is unresolved. Sequenced: PBMCs. DNA for the CDR3: TGTGCCAGTAGTCCAGGAACCCATCAGCCCCAGCATTTT. Amino acid sequence: CASSPGTHQPQHF.